Below are 8 T cell receptor beta chains sequenced from a single sample in a study of blood T cell repertoires in COVID-19. The table came from immunoSEQ multiplex PCR; TCRdb's copy has only in-frame clones and leaves some out. The table has roughly 410,000 clones, about nine tenths seen once. The sample consisted of peripheral blood. The receptors stem from a woman in her thirties or forties with COVID-19, enrolled during active disease.

This clone was recorded once. The chain joins TRBV11-1 to TRBJ1-1, with D unclear. The CDR3 is 13 amino acids. The germline CDR1 and CDR2 sequences are SGHAT and FQDESV (reference sequence). The V gene lost 5 bases and the J gene lost 1 base, with 8 bases spanning the gap. CDR3 protein: CASSRPGNTEAFF. In DNA form, the CDR3 reads TGTGCCAGCAGCCGCCCCGGGAACACTGAAGCTTTCTTT.

This chain joins TRBV12-3 or TRBV12-4 and TRBJ1-3; a possible D gene is TRBD1 (6 bases). V lost 6 bases and J lost 4, with 10 bases in between. This CDR3 region has 13 residues. In DNA, the CDR3 is TGTGCCAGCAGCTCAGGGACAGGAAACACCATATATTTT. Encoded protein: CASSSGTGNTIYF.

The chain has TRBV4-1 and TRBJ1-1; D is unresolved. The V end lost 0 bases, the J end lost 10 bases, and 12 bases lay between the germline ends. Germline values: CDR1 MGHRA, CDR2 YSYEKL. This CDR3 contains 13 residues. Here the CDR3 reads CASSQESKSLAFF. The CDR3 DNA is TGCGCCAGCAGCCAAGAATCTAAGAGCCTAGCTTTCTTT.

A remark on this clone: At one end the junction does not follow the germline gene, possibly because of a read error. The chain has TRBV9 and TRBJ2-6, with 12 bases fitting TRBD2. The CDR3 loop spans 18 amino acids. Germline CDR1 SGDLS, CDR2 YYNGEE. DNA for the CDR3: TGTACCAGCAGCGCCGGACTAGCGGGGCGCTCTGGGGCCAACGTCCTGACTTTC. Encoded protein: CTSSAGLAGRSGANVLTF. Based on the CDR3 plus reference TRBV9 and TRBJ2-6, the full variable domain is DSGVTQTPKHLITATGQRVTLRCSPRSGDLSVYWYQQSLDQGLQFLIQYYNGEERAKGNILERFSAQQFPDLHSELNLSSLELGDSALYFCTSSAGLAGRSGANVLTFGAGSRLTVL.

The V gene is TRBV5-1, the J gene TRBJ2-1; TRBD2 matches at 10 bases. The CDR3 has 20 residues. The germline gives CDR1 SGHRS, CDR2 YFSETQ. The V segment lost 2 bases and the J segment 0 bases; nucleotides outside the gene matches: 14. This CDR3 is CASSFRLAGRSSSSYNEQFF. The CDR3 region has the DNA TGCGCCAGCAGCTTTAGACTAGCGGGTAGATCCTCGAGCTCCTACAATGAGCAGTTCTTC.

The chain combines TRBV12-3 or TRBV12-4 with TRBJ2-7; D is perhaps TRBD1 (7 bases). The CDR3 totals 12 residues. V lost 5 bases and J lost 11, with 16 bases in between. As DNA, the CDR3 is TGTGCCAGCAGTCGCCAGGGGGGCGGGGAGTACTTC. This codes for CASSRQGGGEYF.

The chain uses TRBV5-6 and TRBJ1-1, with 7 bases identical to TRBD1. This CDR3 contains 17 residues. Germline CDR1 and CDR2: SGHDT and YYEEEE. V gave up 0 bases and J gave up 0 bases; unmatched junction bases: 8. CDR3 coding DNA: TGTGCCAGCAGCTTGGTTTGGGACAGCCGCATGAACACTGAAGCTTTCTTT. Protein: CASSLVWDSRMNTEAFF.

The table lists this clone with a count of one. The chain uses TRBV10-3 and TRBJ1-1; 8 bases agree with TRBD1. V shed 7 bases and J 1 base; nucleotides not matched to a gene: 2. This CDR3 contains 13 residues. Per germline, CDR1 ENHRY and CDR2 SYGVKD. CDR3 nucleotides: TGTGCCATCACCAGGGGGCCGAACACTGAAGCTTTCTTT. Protein sequence: CAITRGPNTEAFF.